The T cell receptor beta chain described here comes from a study of healthy donors' naive CD4 and CD8 T cells. Study as a whole: Donors came from three age groups: 20-25, 40-50 and 60-70 years.

Notes on the study in general: CDR3 charge plus V and J genes appeared to account for 10% to 15% of CD4/CD8 variance.

The CDR3 is 15 residues long. Germline lookup yields CDR1 GTSNPN and CDR2 SVGIG (reference sequence). The V gene lost 0 bases and the J gene lost 6 bases, with 17 bases spanning the gap. Regarding this clonotype: The antigen remains undetermined.

A linear amplification protocol produced the TCR libraries from about 450 ng of total RNA. TCRdb recomputed calls from the reads with MiXCR, one row per CDR3 protein. This repertoire shows 150,000 to 200,000 distinct CDR3 sequences, around 80% found once; its top ten account for about 2.1%. The TCR was taken from a pool of human donors in good health; the sample pools cells from several healthy donors. Material for sequencing was naive CD4+ and CD8+ T cells sorted from blood, pooled from several donors. The chain is built from TRBV30 and TRBJ1-2; possible D gene TRBD1, 5 bases. Here the CDR3 reads CAWSVGQGGDHGYTF. CDR3 DNA sequence: TGTGCCTGGAGTGTGGGGCAGGGAGGGGATCATGGCTACACCTTC.